Shown below are 13 T cell receptor beta chains from a single sample sequenced in a study of breast tumors, draining lymph nodes, adjacent tissues. Samples came from axillary lymph nodes draining the breast cancer. A single record per CDR3 protein comes from TCRdb applying MiXCR to the multiplex PCR reads. Counted here are 200,000 or so distinct CDR3 sequences, roughly 31% occurring once; the ten biggest clones make up 4% to 5.5%. The sequencing input was axillary lymph node tissue. Source of these receptors: a female donor with breast cancer. Some clones in this sample may be carry-over from other donors' samples.

This clonotype came up many times. This chain uses TRBV7-6 with TRBJ2-1; no clear D gene. Germline V CDR1 and CDR2: SGHVS, FNYEAQ. V dropped 1 base and J dropped 9 bases, with 10 bases sitting between them. The CDR3 is 13 amino acids. The CDR3 reads CASSLGPKIEQFF. DNA of the CDR3: TGTGCCAGCAGCTTAGGGCCCAAGATTGAGCAGTTCTTC.

This clonotype was counted ten times or more. This chain connects TRBV7-3 to TRBJ1-5; 8 bases agree with TRBD1. CDR1 and CDR2 (germline): SGHTA, FQGTGA. The CDR3 consists of 16 residues. Unmatched junction bases numbered 6, after V lost 1 base and J lost 4 bases. The CDR3 DNA reads as TGTGCCAGCAGCTTAAAAAATACAGGGGGGAATCAGCCCCAGCATTTT. This translates into CASSLKNTGGNQPQHF. The variable domain in full, with the rest retrieved from reference TRBV7-3 and TRBJ1-5, is GAGVSQTPSNKVTEKGKYVELRCDPISGHTALYWYRQSLGQGPEFLIYFQGTGAADDSGLPNDRFFAVRPEGSVSTLKIQRTERGDSAVYLCASSLKNTGGNQPQHFGDGTRLSIL.

This chain joins TRBV18 and TRBJ1-3; 12 bases fit TRBD1. The germline gives CDR1 KGHSH, CDR2 LQKENI. J lost 11 bases, V lost 3 bases, and 11 bases had no gene match. The CDR3 totals 16 residues. This CDR3 reads CASSPGTGGYLNAIYF. CDR3 DNA sequence: TGTGCCAGCTCACCGGGGACAGGGGGCTATCTGAACGCCATATATTTT.

This clonotype was detected ten times or more. The genes are TRBV3-1 and TRBJ2-7, with D perhaps matching TRBD2 (5 bases). V lost 5 bases and J lost 2, with 13 bases in between. CDR3 length equals 14 residues. Germline CDR1 and CDR2: LGHDT and YNNKEL (reference sequence). The CDR3 DNA sequence: TGTGCCAGCAGCAGATGGGAGAGTCCCTACGAGCAGTACTTC. Translated: CASSRWESPYEQYF.

The count of this clonotype is one. V gene TRBV29-1 combines with J gene TRBJ2-1, with D tentatively TRBD2 (7 bases). The CDR3 is 14 amino acids. CDR1 and CDR2 from the germline V gene are SQVTM and ANQGSEA. Trimming cost V 3 bases and J 12 bases, with 21 bases left between them. For the CDR3, the DNA is TGCAGCGTTGAGTGGCGGGGGCGCACAGATACGCAGTTCTTC. Protein product: CSVEWRGRTDTQFF.

This clonotype was counted a single time. This may come from a read error, since a much larger clone is one base off. V gene TRBV11-2 combines with J gene TRBJ2-2; no clear D gene. V was clipped by 4 bases and J by 4 bases, with 10 bases between them. This CDR3 has 14 amino acids. Germline CDR1 SGHAT, CDR2 FQNNGV. CDR3 amino acids: CASSYHLITGELFF. CDR3 DNA sequence: TGTGCCAGCAGCTACCACCTAATCACCGGGGAGCTGTTTTTT.

The table lists this clonotype with many counts. The gene calls are TRBV7-8 and TRBJ2-7, with 8 bases identical to TRBD2. The CDR3 spans 16 residues. Per the germline V gene, CDR1 is SGHVS and CDR2 is FQNEAQ. V gave up 6 bases and J gave up 7 bases; unmatched junction bases: 17. CDR3 sequence: CASSKGPEAGVFEQYF. The CDR3 DNA is TGTGCCAGCAGTAAAGGTCCGGAAGCGGGAGTATTTGAGCAGTACTTC.

This clonotype was seen repeatedly, ten times or more. The chain joins TRBV5-6 to TRBJ2-1, with TRBD1 identical over 9 bases. The V gene's germline CDR1 is SGHDT and CDR2 YYEEEE. The V and J ends lost 1 base and 8 bases, in that order; junction bases with no gene match: 7. CDR3 size: 15 residues. The CDR3 sequence is CASSLTGTGSHEQFF. DNA for the CDR3: TGTGCCAGCAGCTTGACCGGGACAGGGAGCCATGAGCAGTTCTTC.

This chain connects TRBV5-1 to TRBJ2-3, with 8 bases aligning to TRBD2. Trimming at V came to 4 bases and at J to 4 bases, leaving 8 bases not matched to a gene. This CDR3 has 15 amino acids. Germline CDR1 and CDR2: SGHRS and YFSETQ. The CDR3 DNA is TGCGCCAGCAGCCCCCGGGGGGGGCTGGCAGATACGCAGTATTTT. This gives the protein CASSPRGGLADTQYF.

Many counts were recorded for this clonotype. J is TRBJ1-5 and V is TRBV10-2; D ambiguous. Deletions cut 1 base from V and 4 bases from J, with 5 bases between. In germline, CDR1 is WSHSY, CDR2 SAAADI. The CDR3 loop spans 13 amino acids. The CDR3 DNA is TGCGCCAGCAGTGAGTTGGGGAATCAGCCCCAGCATTTT. The encoded protein is CASSELGNQPQHF.

This clonotype was observed a few times. This chain links TRBV2 with TRBJ2-5, with TRBD1 matching over 8 bases. The CDR3 is made up of 12 amino acids. Germline values: CDR1 SNHLY, CDR2 FYNNEI. The CDR3 reads CASSGGAETQYF. The CDR3, as DNA: TGTGCTAGCTCAGGGGGCGCGGAGACCCAGTACTTC.

This clonotype has a handful of counts. This may be a read error, as it is one base from a much larger clone. The rearrangement joins TRBV6-6 to TRBJ2-7; D gene uncertain. This CDR3 contains 14 residues. CDR1 and CDR2 from the germline V gene are MNHNY and SVGAGI (reference sequence). Trimming cost V 7 bases and J 3 bases, with 16 bases left between them. The CDR3 is CASNRAGVNYEQYF. CDR3 DNA sequence: TGTGCCAGCAACCGTGCTGGGGTAAACTACGAGCAGTACTTC.

The chain recombines TRBV5-5 with TRBJ2-5, with TRBD2 matching over 9 bases. Germline lookup yields CDR1 SGHKS and CDR2 YYEKEE (reference sequence). The CDR3 loop spans 17 amino acids. V lost 2 bases and J lost 0; bases outside the gene matches: 8. CDR3 in amino acids: CASSLGIAGDNQETQYF. CDR3 bases: TGTGCCAGCAGCTTAGGGATAGCGGGGGACAACCAAGAGACCCAGTACTTC.